This T cell receptor beta chain was observed in a study of Graves' ophthalmopathy and Graves' hyperthyroidism. RNA transcripts served as template for amplifying TCR beta CDR3 sequences. RT-PCR was first run with HTBI primers, then multiplex PCR in a second round. TCRdb re-analysed the multiplex PCR reads in MiXCR, keeping a single row per CDR3 protein. Of about 370,000 distinct CDR3 sequences in the sample, about a sixth were seen once. Worth noting for this clonotype: The antigen remains unidentified. This may arise from a read error, as a much more abundant clone is one base away.

The study's findings and limits: The model reached 70.59% sensitivity and around 74% specificity for predicting ophthalmopathy progression.

Clinical symptoms, serum thyroxine, TRAb, thyroid ultrasound and orbital computed tomography determined diagnosis. The authors used Ficoll-Paque density gradient centrifugation to separate PBMCs. The input was about 10 ml of fresh peripheral blood. This clonotype was sampled from an adult woman with stable Graves' hyperthyroidism. The specimen was peripheral blood.

The CDR3 loop is CASTDPRFTNTEAFF. In DNA, the CDR3 is TGTGCCAGCACTGACCCCAGATTTACGAACACTGAAGCTTTCTTT. The V call is TRBV6-2 or TRBV6-3, the J call TRBJ1-1; D is uncertain. The CDR3 has 15 residues. The V gene lost 7 bases and the J gene lost 1 base, with 16 bases spanning the gap. Germline V gene data show CDR1 as MNHEY and CDR2 as SVGEGT.